This TCR beta chain was retrieved from a study of cytomegalovirus exposure and HLA in healthy donors. Study outcomes and limitations: Researchers catalogued roughly 150 TCR beta chains as cytomegalovirus-associated. A few chains tied to CMV proved CMV antigen-specific in vitro. Association of approximately 18,000 TCR beta sequences with HLA alleles was found at 0.05 false discovery rate in a later analysis.

About this clone itself: What it recognizes is unknown.

The length of the CDR3 is 14 residues. Germline CDR1 reads KGHSH; CDR2 reads LQKENI. Trimming removed 0 bases at V and 5 bases at J, with 9 bases between. PCR amplification relied on 60 Vbeta primers (plus 13 Jbeta primers). Profiling relied on immunoSEQ multiplex PCR, and the TCRdb table lists in-frame clones only, not all of them. In the table there are roughly 200,000 clones, 73% of which are singletons. The sample taken for sequencing was PBMCs. The TCR sequence derives from a young woman in good health and CMV-seronegative. The chain joins TRBV18 to TRBJ2-3, with D unclear. CDR3 amino acids: CASSPPPVLDTQYF. Written as DNA, the CDR3 is TGTGCCAGCTCACCACCCCCCGTGTTAGATACGCAGTATTTT.